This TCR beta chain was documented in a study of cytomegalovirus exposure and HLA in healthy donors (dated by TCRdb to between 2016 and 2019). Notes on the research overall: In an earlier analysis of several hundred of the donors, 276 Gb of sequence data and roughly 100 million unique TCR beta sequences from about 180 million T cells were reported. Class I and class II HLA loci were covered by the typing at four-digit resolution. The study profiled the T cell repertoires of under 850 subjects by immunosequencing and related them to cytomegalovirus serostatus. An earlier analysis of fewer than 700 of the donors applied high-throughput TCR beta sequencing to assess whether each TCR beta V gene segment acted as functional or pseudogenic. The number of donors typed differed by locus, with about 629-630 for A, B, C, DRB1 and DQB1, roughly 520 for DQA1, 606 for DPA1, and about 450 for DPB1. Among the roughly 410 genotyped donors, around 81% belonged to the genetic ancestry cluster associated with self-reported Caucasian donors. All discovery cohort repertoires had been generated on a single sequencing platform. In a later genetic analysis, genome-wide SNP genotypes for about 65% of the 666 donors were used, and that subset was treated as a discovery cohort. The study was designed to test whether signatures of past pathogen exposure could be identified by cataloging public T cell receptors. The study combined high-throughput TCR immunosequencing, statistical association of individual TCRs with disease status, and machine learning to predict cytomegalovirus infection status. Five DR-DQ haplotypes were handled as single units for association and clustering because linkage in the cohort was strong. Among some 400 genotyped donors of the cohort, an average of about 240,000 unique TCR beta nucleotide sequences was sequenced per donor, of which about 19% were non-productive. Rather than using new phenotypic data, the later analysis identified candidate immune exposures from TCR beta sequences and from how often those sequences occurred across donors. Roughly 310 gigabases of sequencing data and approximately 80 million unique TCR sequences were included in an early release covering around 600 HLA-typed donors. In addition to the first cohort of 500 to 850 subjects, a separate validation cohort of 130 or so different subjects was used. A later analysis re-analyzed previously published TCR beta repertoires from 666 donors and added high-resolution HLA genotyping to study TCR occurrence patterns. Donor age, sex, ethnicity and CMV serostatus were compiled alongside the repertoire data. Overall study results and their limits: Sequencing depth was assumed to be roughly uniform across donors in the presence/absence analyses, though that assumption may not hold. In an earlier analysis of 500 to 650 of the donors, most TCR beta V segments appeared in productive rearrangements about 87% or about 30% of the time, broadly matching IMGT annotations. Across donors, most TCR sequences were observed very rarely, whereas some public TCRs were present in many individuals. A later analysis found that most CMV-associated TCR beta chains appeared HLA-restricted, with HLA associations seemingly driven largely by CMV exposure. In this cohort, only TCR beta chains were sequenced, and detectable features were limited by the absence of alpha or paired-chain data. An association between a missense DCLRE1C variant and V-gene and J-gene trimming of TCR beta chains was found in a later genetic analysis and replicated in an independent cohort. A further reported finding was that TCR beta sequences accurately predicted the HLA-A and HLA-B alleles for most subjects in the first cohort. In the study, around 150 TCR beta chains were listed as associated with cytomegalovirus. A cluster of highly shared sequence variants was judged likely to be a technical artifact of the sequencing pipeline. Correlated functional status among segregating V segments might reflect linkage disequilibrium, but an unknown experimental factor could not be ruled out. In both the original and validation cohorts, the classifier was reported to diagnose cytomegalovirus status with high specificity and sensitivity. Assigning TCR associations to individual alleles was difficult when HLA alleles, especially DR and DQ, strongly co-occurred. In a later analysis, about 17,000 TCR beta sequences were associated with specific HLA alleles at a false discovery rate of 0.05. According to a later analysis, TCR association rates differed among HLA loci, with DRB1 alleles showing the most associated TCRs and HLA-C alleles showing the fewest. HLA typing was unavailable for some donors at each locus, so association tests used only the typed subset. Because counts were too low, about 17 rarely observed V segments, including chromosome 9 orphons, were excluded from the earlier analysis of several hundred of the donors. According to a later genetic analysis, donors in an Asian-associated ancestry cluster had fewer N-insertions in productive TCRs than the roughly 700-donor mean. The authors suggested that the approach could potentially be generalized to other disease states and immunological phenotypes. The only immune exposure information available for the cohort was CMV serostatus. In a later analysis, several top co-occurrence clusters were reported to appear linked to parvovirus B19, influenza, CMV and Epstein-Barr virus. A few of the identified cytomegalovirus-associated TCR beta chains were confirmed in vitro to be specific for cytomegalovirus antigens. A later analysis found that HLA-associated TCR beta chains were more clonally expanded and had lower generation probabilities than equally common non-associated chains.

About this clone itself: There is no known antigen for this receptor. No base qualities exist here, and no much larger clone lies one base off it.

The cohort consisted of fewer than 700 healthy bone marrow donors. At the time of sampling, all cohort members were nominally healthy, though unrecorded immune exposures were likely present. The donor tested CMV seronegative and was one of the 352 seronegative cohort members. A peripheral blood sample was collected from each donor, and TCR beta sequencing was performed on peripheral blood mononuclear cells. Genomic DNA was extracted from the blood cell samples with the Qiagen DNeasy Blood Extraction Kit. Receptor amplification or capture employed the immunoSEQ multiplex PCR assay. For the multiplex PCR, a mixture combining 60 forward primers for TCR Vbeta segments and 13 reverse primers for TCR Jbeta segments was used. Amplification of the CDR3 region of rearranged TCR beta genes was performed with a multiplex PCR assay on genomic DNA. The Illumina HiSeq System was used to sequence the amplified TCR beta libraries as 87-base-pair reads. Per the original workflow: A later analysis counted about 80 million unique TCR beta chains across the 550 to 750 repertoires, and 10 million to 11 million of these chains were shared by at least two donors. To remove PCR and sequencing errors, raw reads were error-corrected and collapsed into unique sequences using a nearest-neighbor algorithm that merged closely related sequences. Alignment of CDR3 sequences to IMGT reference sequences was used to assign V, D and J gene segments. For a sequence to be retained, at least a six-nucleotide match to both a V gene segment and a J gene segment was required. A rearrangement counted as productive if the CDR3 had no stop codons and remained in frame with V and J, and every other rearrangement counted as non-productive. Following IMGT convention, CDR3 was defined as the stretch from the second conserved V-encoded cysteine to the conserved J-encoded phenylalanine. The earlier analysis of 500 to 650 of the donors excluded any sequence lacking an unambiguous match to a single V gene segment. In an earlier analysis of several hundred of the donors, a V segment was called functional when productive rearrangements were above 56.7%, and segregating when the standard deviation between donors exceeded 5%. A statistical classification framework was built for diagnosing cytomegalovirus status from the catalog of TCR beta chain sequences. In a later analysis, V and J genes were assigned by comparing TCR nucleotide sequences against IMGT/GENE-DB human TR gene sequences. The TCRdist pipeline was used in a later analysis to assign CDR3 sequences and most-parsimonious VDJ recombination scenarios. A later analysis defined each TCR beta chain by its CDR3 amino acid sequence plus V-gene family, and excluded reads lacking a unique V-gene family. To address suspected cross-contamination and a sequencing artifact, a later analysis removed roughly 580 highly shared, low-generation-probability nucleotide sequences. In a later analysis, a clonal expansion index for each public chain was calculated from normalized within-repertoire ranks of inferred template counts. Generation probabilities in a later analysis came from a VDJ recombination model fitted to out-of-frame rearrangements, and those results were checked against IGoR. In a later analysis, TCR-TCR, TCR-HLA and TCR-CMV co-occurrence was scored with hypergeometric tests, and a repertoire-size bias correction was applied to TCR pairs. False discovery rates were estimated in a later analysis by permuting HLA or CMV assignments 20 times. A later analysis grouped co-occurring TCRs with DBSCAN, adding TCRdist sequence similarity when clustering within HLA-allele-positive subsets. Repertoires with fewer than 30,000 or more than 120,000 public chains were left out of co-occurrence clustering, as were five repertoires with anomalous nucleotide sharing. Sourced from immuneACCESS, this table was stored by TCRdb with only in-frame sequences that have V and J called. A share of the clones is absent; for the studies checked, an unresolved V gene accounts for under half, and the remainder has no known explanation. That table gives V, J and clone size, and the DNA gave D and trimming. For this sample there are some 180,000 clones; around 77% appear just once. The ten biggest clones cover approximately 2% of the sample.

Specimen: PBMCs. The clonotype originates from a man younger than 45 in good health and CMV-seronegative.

The CDR3 corresponds to CASSFEIAGDPFSYNEQFF. The nucleotides read TGTGCCAGCAGTTTTGAAATTGCGGGAGACCCCTTCTCCTACAATGAGCAGTTCTTC. The sequence joins TRBV28 to TRBJ2-1, with 7 middle bases fitting TRBD2. The CDR3 goes from the cysteine to the phenylalanine over 19 residues. The only DNA kept is the CDR3, 57 bases in frame from the first base. From V the trimming removes 3 bases and from J it removes 0 bases, while the gene matches leave 14 bases of the junction unaccounted for. CDR1 and CDR2 are drawn from the germline V gene: MDHEN, SYDVKM.